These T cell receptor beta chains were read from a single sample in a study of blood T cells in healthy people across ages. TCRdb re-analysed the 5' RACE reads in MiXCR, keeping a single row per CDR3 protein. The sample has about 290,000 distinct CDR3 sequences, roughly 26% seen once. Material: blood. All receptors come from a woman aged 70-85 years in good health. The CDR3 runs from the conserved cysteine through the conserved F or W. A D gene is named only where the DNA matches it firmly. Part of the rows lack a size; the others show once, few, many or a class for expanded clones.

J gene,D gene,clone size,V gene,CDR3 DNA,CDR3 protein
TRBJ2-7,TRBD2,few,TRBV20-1,TGCAGTCTGACGGGAGGCTCCTACGAGCAGTACTTC,CSLTGGSYEQYF
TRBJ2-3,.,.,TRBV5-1,TGCGCCAGCAGACTTAGCGGTTCCGGTACGCAGTATTTT,CASRLSGSGTQYF
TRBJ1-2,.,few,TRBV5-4,TGTGCCAGCAGCTTTTCGGGAGCCTCCCACAGGGTAAACTATGGCTACACCTTC,CASSFSGASHRVNYGYTF
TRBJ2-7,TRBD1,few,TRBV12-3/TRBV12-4,TGTGCCAGCACCGACCTCGGACAGGGGAGTGACGAGCAGTACTTC,CASTDLGQGSDEQYF
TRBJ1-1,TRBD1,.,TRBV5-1,TGCGCCAGCAGCTCTCTGCCATCGGGACAGGGAGTTACGGCTTTCTTT,CASSSLPSGQGVTAFF
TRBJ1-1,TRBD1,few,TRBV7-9,TGTGCCAGCAGCTCGACCCGAAATCAGGGGGGGAACACTGAAGCTTTCTTT,CASSSTRNQGGNTEAFF
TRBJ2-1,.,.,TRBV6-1,TGTGCCAGCAGCCGTACGGATGAGCAGTTCTTC,CASSRTDEQFF
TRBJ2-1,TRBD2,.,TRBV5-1,TGCGCCAGCAGCTTGGTAATAGCGGGGTACAATGAGCAGTTCTTC,CASSLVIAGYNEQFF
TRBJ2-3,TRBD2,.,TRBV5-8,TGTGCCAGCAGCTTGTACGCGGGAGGGAGCACAGATACGCAGTATTTT,CASSLYAGGSTDTQYF
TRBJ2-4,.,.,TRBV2,TGTGCCAGCAGTGGTTATAGGGATGTAGCCAAAAACATTCAGTACTTC,CASSGYRDVAKNIQYF
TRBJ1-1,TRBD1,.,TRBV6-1,TGTGCCAGCAGGATTGGACAGGAGAACACTGAAGCTTTCTTT,CASRIGQENTEAFF
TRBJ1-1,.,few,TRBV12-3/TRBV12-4,TGTGCCAGCAGTTTGTCCGTCGGGACTGAAGCTTTCTTT,CASSLSVGTEAFF
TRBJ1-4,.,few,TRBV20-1,TGCAGTGCTACACGGAATGTGGGGGCCAATGAAAAACTGTTTTTT,CSATRNVGANEKLFF
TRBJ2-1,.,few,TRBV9,TGTGCCAGCAGCGTAGCTACTAGCCGAACCCAGGCCCTCCATGAGCAGTTCTTC,CASSVATSRTQALHEQFF
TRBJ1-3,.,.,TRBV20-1,TGCAGTGCTAGAGATAGGGGGGTGAACACCATATATTTT,CSARDRGVNTIYF
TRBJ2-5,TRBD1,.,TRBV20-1,TGCAGTGCCCCCGGGGACAGGGGACAGGAGACCCAGTACTTC,CSAPGDRGQETQYF
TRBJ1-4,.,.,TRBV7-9,TGTGCCAGCAGCTTAGCGCGGGGGAATAAACTGTTTTTT,CASSLARGNKLFF
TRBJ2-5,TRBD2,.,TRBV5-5,TGTGCCAGCAGCTCGAATAGCGGGAGAGGAAGAGGGACCCAGTACTTC,CASSSNSGRGRGTQYF
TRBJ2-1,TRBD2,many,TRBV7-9,TGTGCCAGCAGCTCGGGACTAGCGGGAGGGTTCTTC,CASSSGLAGGFF
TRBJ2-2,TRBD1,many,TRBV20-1,TGCAGTGTCACAGGGGACACCGGGGAGCTGTTTTTT,CSVTGDTGELFF
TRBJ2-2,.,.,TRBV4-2,TGTGCCAGCAGCCAAGATGGGGTGAACACCGGGGAGCTGTTTTTT,CASSQDGVNTGELFF
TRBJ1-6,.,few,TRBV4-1,TGCGCCAGCAGCCAAGGTCGGGATTCACCCCTCCACTTT,CASSQGRDSPLHF
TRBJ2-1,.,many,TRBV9,TGTGCCAGCAGCTCCCAACTAGGGGGCGGGAGTGTGGATGAGCAGTTCTTC,CASSSQLGGGSVDEQFF
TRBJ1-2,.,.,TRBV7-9,TGTGCCAGCAGTTCAGGGTTGGGGGGCCATATAGATGTGGATGGCTACACCTTC,CASSSGLGGHIDVDGYTF
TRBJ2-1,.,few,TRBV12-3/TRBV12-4,TGTGCCAGCAGCTCCCAGCTTAGGGGCTCCTACAATGAGCAGTTCTTC,CASSSQLRGSYNEQFF
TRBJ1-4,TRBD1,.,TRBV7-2,TGTGCCAGCAGCAAGACAGGGGGTACCGAAAAACTGTTTTTT,CASSKTGGTEKLFF